This entry is about one TCR beta chain. This clone's antigen is unknown. No much larger clone is present one base from it, and per-base qualities are unavailable. From a lookup of the germline V gene, CDR1 and CDR2 are SGDLS and YYNGEE. V was cut back by 3 bases and J by 9 bases, leaving a gap of 10 bases between them. Reading from cysteine to phenylalanine, the CDR3 counts 12 amino acids. The kept DNA is CDR3 alone, 36 bases in frame from the first base. TCRbeta CDR3 regions were amplified from genomic DNA using the immunoSEQ Assay, a bias-controlled multiplex PCR. On the authors' methods: The number of nucleated cells in each sample was estimated by amplification of reference gene primers within the assay. To quantify the absolute abundance of each unique TCRbeta CDR3 rearrangement, sequence reads were collapsed and filtered. For each sample, productive Simpson clonality was calculated by taking the square root of Simpson's diversity index across productive rearrangements. The clones in this table, taken by TCRdb from immuneACCESS, are in-frame only. Not every clone is retained; where verified, under half of the shortfall comes from an unresolved V gene, and the cause of the rest is unknown. The V and J calls and clone size were taken over from that table, and D and trimming were inferred from the DNA. Present in this sample are 310,000 or so clones, roughly 90% of which were seen just once. Under 6.5% of the sample is in the top ten clones.

Another Seattle source contributed samples from volunteer blood donors who had recovered from COVID-19. Collaborating institutions collected whole blood in K2EDTA tubes following their own protocols. For TCRbeta analysis, collaborators shipped samples as frozen whole blood, isolated PBMCs, or DNA extracted from either of those sample types. The data belong to a study of blood T cell repertoires in COVID-19 (dated by TCRdb to the early 2020s). At the level of the whole study: Samples from collaborators originated in the United States, Italy and Spain and spanned both the acute and convalescent phases of COVID-19. The repertoires were released in a freely available public database intended as a resource for research on the immune response to SARS-CoV-2. The dataset comprised deeply sampled blood TCRbeta repertoires from subjects exposed to, actively infected with, or recovered from COVID-19. Where available, HLA class I and class II types were obtained from metadata supplied by the sample provider rather than from assay-based typing. Samples were obtained from the ongoing ImmuneRACE study (first 160 participants) and from about 1,300 subjects provided by 6 global collaborators. The material from the prospective study consisted of cDNA or gDNA derived from T cells, B-cell-depleted T cells, or PBMCs. A de-identified subject ID, COVID-19 status, age in years and sex were almost always included in the sample metadata. Results the study describes overall, beyond this receptor: How much clinical and demographic metadata was included differed by source and by participant, and the metadata was provided uncurated.

Sequencing was performed on peripheral blood. Recombination connected TRBV9 to TRBJ2-1, and the D gene may be TRBD1, 5 bases matching. The clonotype comes from a man between 18 and 29 years old who had recovered from COVID-19. The CDR3 sequence is CASSERGGEQFF. The DNA reads as follows: TGTGCCAGCAGCGAAAGGGGTGGTGAGCAGTTCTTC.